This passage covers 16 T cell receptor beta chains from one sample sequenced in a study of T cell repertoires in aging, cancer and after chemotherapy. Rearranged V-D-J TRB sequences were amplified with a mixed TRB-A/B primer pool. TCRdb ran MiXCR on the multiplex PCR reads and lists one entry per CDR3 protein. Altogether about 5,000 distinct CDR3 sequences are present, approximately 27% being singletons, with the ten largest covering about a sixth. The template was genomic DNA from peripheral blood, not RNA. Sequenced sample: blood. Receptors originate from a human donor in good health.

On this clonotype: This clone may be a read error of a much larger clone one base away. The rearrangement links TRBV6-2 or TRBV6-3 to TRBJ2-1; 9 nucleotides agree with TRBD2. Germline V gene sequence: CDR1 MNHEY, CDR2 SVGEGT. The CDR3 contains 15 residues. After removal of 8 bases from V and 10 bases from J, the junction contained 15 bases not matched to a gene. CDR3 region: CASLRTSGFPYEQFF. The CDR3 DNA follows: TGTGCCAGCCTCCGTACTAGCGGGTTCCCCTACGAGCAGTTCTTC.

The rearrangement links TRBV7-9 to TRBJ2-5; 13 positions match TRBD2. CDR3 length equals 15 residues. CDR1 SEHNR and CDR2 FQNEAQ come from the germline V gene (reference sequence). Trimming at V came to 5 bases and at J to 4 bases, leaving 4 bases not matched to a gene. The CDR3 sequence is CASSGGLAGSETQYF. In DNA, the CDR3 is TGTGCCAGCAGCGGGGGACTAGCGGGATCAGAGACCCAGTACTTC.

There are a few counts of this clonotype. The chain has TRBV12-3 or TRBV12-4 and TRBJ1-3; D call uncertain. CDR3 length: 12 amino acids. V lost 2 bases, J lost 4 bases, and 3 bases lay in between. CDR3 nucleotide sequence: TGTGCCAGCAGTTTATCCGGAAACACCATATATTTT. Its translation: CASSLSGNTIYF.

The rearrangement links TRBV5-1 to TRBJ2-2; 9 positions match TRBD1. Per germline, CDR1 SGHRS and CDR2 YFSETQ. The CDR3 is 19 amino acids. V shed 3 bases, J shed 0 bases, and the junction held 12 bases outside the gene matches. The CDR3 DNA reads as TGCGCCAGCAGCTCCTCTTACAGGGGGCGCCCGTCGAACACCGGGGAGCTGTTTTTT. Protein product: CASSSSYRGRPSNTGELFF.

This clonotype is medium-sized within its sample. V and J are TRBV6-5 and TRBJ2-1, with TRBD2 as a possible D gene (6 bases). V lost 1 base to trimming and J lost 6 bases, with 7 bases between them. Per germline, CDR1 MNHEY and CDR2 SVGAGI. CDR3 length equals 13 residues. DNA for the CDR3: TGTGCCAGCAGTTACTTTAGCGGCAATGAGCAGTTCTTC. This encodes CASSYFSGNEQFF.

This clonotype is medium-sized (0.01 to 0.1%) within its sample. The rearrangement links TRBV6-5 to TRBJ2-4, with D possibly matching TRBD1 (6 bases). The CDR3 length is 14 residues. Germline V CDR1 and CDR2: MNHEY, SVGAGI. Trimming shortened V by 6 bases and J by 6 bases, and 15 bases separated the two germline ends. CDR3 nucleotides: TGTGCCAGCAGCCCATCAGGGGCGGGAAACATTCAGTACTTC. Translating it yields CASSPSGAGNIQYF.

This clonotype is medium-sized. The chain employs TRBV6-5 and TRBJ2-5, with 7 bases lining up with TRBD1. Trimming at V came to 5 bases and at J to 8 bases, leaving 8 bases not matched to a gene. The CDR3 is 13 amino acids. CDR1 is MNHEY, CDR2 SVGAGI, per germline. CDR3 sequence (DNA): TGTGCCAGCAGTACACAGGGGAGTGGCACCCAGTACTTC. Its translation: CASSTQGSGTQYF.

This clonotype is medium-sized (0.01 to 0.1%) by share. The chain combines TRBV19 with TRBJ1-4; the D is unclear. The V and J ends lost 5 bases and 8 bases respectively, with 24 bases between them. The CDR3 totals 17 residues. Per the germline V gene, CDR1 is LNHDA and CDR2 is SQIVND (reference sequence). The CDR3 is CASSSTHAPVYGEKLFF. CDR3 bases: TGTGCCAGTAGTTCTACCCATGCCCCCGTATACGGGGAAAAACTGTTTTTT. The full variable domain, in which reference TRBV19 and TRBJ1-4 provide the parts outside the CDR3, is DGGITQSPKYLFRKEGQNVTLSCEQNLNHDAMYWYRQDPGQGLRLIYYSQIVNDFQKGDIAEGYSVSREKKESFPLTVTSAQKNPTAFYLCASSSTHAPVYGEKLFFGSGTQLSVL.

A few counts support this clonotype. V usage is TRBV6-1 and J usage is TRBJ1-1; D possibly corresponds to TRBD1 (6 bases). Germline assignment: CDR1 MNHNS and CDR2 SASEGT. V was clipped by 7 bases and J by 5 bases, with 14 bases between them. CDR3 length: 13 residues. In DNA form, the CDR3 reads TGTGCCAGCACCGAAGGGGGTCGGACTGAAGCTTTCTTT. Translation gives CASTEGGRTEAFF.

This clonotype was counted a few times. This rearrangement joins TRBV7-2 to TRBJ1-2; 8 nucleotides match TRBD1. Germline V gene sequence: CDR1 SGHTA, CDR2 FQGNSA. The CDR3 loop spans 14 amino acids. V gave up 1 base and J gave up 7 bases; unmatched junction bases: 5. In nucleotides, the CDR3 is TGTGCCAGCAGCTTAGTACAGGGGACAGGTGGCTACACCTTC. Translating gives CASSLVQGTGGYTF.

The V call is TRBV27, the J call TRBJ1-1; 9 bases match TRBD1. The CDR3 has 14 residues. In germline, CDR1 is MNHEY, CDR2 SMNVEV (reference sequence). Trimming removed 5 bases from V and 7 bases from J; junction bases left unmatched: 8. CDR3 sequence reads: CASSLTGGNDEAFF. Written as DNA, the CDR3 is TGTGCCAGCAGTCTGACAGGGGGTAACGATGAAGCTTTCTTT.

About this clonotype itself: One base away lies a much larger clone, so this may be a sequencing read error. The genes are TRBV6-1 and TRBJ2-7; 10 bases map to TRBD2. The germline CDR1 and CDR2 sequences are MNHNS and SASEGT. V lost 6 bases, J lost 5 bases, and 7 bases stayed unmatched. The length of the CDR3 is 14 residues. In DNA, the CDR3 is TGTGCCAGCAGCGGGACTAGCGAAAGCGACGAGCAGTACTTC. This sequence encodes CASSGTSESDEQYF.

This rearrangement joins TRBV20-1 to TRBJ2-3; 9 nucleotides align to TRBD1. Unmatched junction bases numbered 7, after V lost 5 bases and J lost 4 bases. Per germline, CDR1 DFQATT and CDR2 SNEGSKA (reference sequence). The CDR3 has 14 residues. The CDR3 spells CSASPGQGADTQYF. As DNA, the CDR3 is TGCAGTGCTTCACCGGGACAGGGTGCAGATACGCAGTATTTT.

This clonotype counts as medium-sized (0.01 to 0.1%). This chain joins TRBV7-2 and TRBJ2-1; a possible D gene is TRBD1 (7 bases). The CDR3 totals 14 residues. Germline CDR1 and CDR2: SGHTA and FQGNSA. V lost 7 bases, J lost 4 bases, and 14 bases lay in between. The CDR3 DNA is TGTGCCAGCACCAGGGGGGTCCCGTACAATGAGCAGTTCTTC. This translates into CASTRGVPYNEQFF.

This clonotype is classed as medium-sized (0.01 to 0.1%). CDR3 coding DNA: TGTGCCTGGAGTGTACGGGCTAGCCAGTCCCAGTACTTC. Translation: CAWSVRASQSQYF. The chain combines TRBV30 with TRBJ2-5; D perhaps matches TRBD2 (5 bases). The CDR3 length is 13 residues. From germline, CDR1 is GTSNPN and CDR2 SVGIG (reference sequence). Trimming shortened V by 0 bases and J by 9 bases, and 14 bases separated the two germline ends.

This chain joins TRBV5-1 and TRBJ1-1, with TRBD1 identical over 7 bases. V lost 5 bases to trimming and J lost 7 bases; unmatched junction nucleotides: 8. In germline, CDR1 is SGHRS, CDR2 YFSETQ. The CDR3 length is 13 residues. The CDR3 is CASRTGDADEAFF. The CDR3 DNA reads as TGCGCCAGCAGAACAGGGGACGCCGATGAAGCTTTCTTT. Full variable domain (missing parts from reference TRBV5-1 and TRBJ1-1): KAGVTQTPRYLIKTRGQQVTLSCSPISGHRSVSWYQQTPGQGLQFLFEYFSETQRNKGNFPGRFSGRQFSNSRSEMNVSTLELGDSALYLCASRTGDADEAFFGQGTRLTVV.